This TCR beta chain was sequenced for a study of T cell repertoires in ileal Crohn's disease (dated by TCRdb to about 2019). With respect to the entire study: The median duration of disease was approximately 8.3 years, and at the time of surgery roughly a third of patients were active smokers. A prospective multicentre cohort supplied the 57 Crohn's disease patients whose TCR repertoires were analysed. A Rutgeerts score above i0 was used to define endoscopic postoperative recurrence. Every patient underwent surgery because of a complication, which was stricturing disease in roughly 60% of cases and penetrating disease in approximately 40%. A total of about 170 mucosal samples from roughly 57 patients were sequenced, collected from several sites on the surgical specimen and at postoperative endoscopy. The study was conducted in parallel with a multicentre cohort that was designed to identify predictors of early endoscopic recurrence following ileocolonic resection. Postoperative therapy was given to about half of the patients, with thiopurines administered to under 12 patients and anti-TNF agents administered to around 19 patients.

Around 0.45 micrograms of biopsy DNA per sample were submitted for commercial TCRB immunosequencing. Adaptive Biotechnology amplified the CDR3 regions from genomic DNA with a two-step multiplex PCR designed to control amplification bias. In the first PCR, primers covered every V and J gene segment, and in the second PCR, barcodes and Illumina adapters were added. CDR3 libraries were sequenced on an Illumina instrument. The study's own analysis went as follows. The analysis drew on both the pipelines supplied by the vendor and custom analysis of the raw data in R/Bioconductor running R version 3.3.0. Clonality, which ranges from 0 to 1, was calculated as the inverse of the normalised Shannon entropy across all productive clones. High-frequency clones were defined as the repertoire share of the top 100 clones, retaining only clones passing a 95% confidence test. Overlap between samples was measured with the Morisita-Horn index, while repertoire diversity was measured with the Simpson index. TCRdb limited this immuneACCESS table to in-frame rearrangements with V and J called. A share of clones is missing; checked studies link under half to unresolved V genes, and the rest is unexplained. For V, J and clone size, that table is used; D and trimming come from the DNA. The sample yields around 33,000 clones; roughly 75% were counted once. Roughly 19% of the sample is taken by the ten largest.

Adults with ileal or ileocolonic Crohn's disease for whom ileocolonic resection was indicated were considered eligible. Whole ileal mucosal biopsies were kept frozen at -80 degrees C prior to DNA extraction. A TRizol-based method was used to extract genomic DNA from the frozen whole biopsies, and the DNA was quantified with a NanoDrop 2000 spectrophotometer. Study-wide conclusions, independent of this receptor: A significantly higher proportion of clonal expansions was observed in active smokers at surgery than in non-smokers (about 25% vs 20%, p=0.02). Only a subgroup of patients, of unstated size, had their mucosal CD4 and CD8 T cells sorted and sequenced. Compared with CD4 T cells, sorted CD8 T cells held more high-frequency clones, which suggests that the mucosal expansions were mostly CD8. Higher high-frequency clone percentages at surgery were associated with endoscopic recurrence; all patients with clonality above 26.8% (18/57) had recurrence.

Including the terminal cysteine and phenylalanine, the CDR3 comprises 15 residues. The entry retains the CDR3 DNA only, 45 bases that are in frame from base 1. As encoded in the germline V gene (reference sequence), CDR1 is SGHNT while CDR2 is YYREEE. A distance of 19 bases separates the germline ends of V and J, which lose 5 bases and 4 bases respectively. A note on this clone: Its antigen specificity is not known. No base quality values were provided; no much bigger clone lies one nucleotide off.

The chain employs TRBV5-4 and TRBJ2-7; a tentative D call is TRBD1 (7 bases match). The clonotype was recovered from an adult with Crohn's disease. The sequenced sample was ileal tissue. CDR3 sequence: CASSGGGATTYEQYF. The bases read TGTGCCAGCAGTGGAGGGGGCGCTACTACTTACGAGCAGTACTTC.